The clone carrying this TCR beta chain showed up just a few times. Its target is not known. TCRdb independently ran MiXCR on the RT-PCR reads; one entry per CDR3 protein. The profile shows under 950,000 distinct CDR3 sequences, roughly 20% of them singletons. The data stem from a study of response to subunit inactivated influenza vaccine. Study-level results: Researchers suggested that each seasonal influenza vaccination recruits few new T cells.

This clonotype originated in a man aged 45-60 years who received an inactivated influenza vaccine. Material: PBMCs from blood, obtained 5 days after vaccination.

The CDR3 loop is CASSLRGAFEKLFF. DNA for the CDR3: TGTGCCAGCAGCTTAAGGGGGGCCTTTGAAAAACTGTTTTTT. The chain is built from TRBV7-2 and TRBJ1-4; tentative D call: TRBD1 (6 bases). Trimming removed 2 bases at V and 7 bases at J, with 11 bases between. This CDR3 region has 14 residues. CDR1 is SGHTA and CDR2 is FQGNSA in the germline V gene.